This T cell receptor (beta chain) is drawn from a study of T cell responses to AZD1222 COVID-19 vaccine. Germline V lookup: CDR1 SGHRS, CDR2 YFSETQ. The CDR3 runs to 13 residues. V gave up 2 bases and J gave up 4 bases, with 9 bases separating them. Method: immunoSEQ multiplex PCR; TCRdb's copy keeps in-frame clones and lacks some. The sample shows about 76,000 clones, about 88% of them seen only once. The sample in question was peripheral blood, obtained on day 0 of AZD1222 vaccination. The receptor's source is an adult in good health. V and J are TRBV5-1 and TRBJ1-2, with D perhaps matching TRBD1 (6 bases). The CDR3 loop reads CASSFSDSYGYTF. Here the CDR3 DNA reads TGCGCCAGCAGCTTTTCGGACAGCTATGGCTACACCTTC.